The next 31 T cell receptor beta chains were all read from a single sample in a study of blood T cell repertoires in COVID-19. Method: immunoSEQ multiplex PCR; TCRdb's copy keeps in-frame clones and lacks some. Of roughly 170,000 clones listed, approximately 80% are singletons. Sequencing was carried out using PBMCs or T cells enriched from blood (not recorded which). The receptors originated from a woman in her fifties or sixties who had recovered from COVID-19.

V gene TRBV27 combines with J gene TRBJ1-4; D is unclear. Germline-derived CDR1 and CDR2 are MNHEY and SMNVEV (reference sequence). Trimming left V 3 bases short and J 4 bases short, with 12 bases between. The CDR3 loop spans 15 amino acids. The CDR3 loop reads CASSFRGALNEKLFF. Written as DNA, the CDR3 is TGTGCCAGCAGTTTTCGAGGAGCACTTAATGAAAAACTGTTTTTT.

V is TRBV29-1 and J is TRBJ2-7; a possible D gene is TRBD1 (5 bases). Trimming removed 6 bases at V and 3 bases at J, with 12 bases between. The germline V gene has CDR1 SQVTM and CDR2 ANQGSEA. This CDR3 is built from 12 residues. CDR3 sequence reads: CSVSQGGYEQYF. CDR3 nucleotide sequence: TGCAGCGTGTCGCAGGGCGGCTACGAGCAGTACTTC.

CDR3 sequence reads: CASSQGSRGENIQYF. For the CDR3, the DNA is TGTGCCAGCAGCCAAGGGAGCAGGGGGGAAAACATTCAGTACTTC. This chain uses TRBV3-1 (or the pseudogene TRBV3-2) with TRBJ2-4; the D gene is possibly TRBD1 (7 bases). Germline V gives CDR1 LGHDT, CDR2 YNNKEL (reference sequence). The CDR3 has 15 residues. V was pared by 1 base and J by 5 bases, with 12 bases between.

The chain combines TRBV24-1 with TRBJ1-2, with D tentatively TRBD1 (5 bases). CDR1 and CDR2 (germline): KGHDR, SFDVKD. The CDR3 spans 14 residues. V lost 3 bases, J lost 4 bases, and 11 bases lay in between. The CDR3: CATSDAGRSYGYTF. CDR3 nucleotides: TGTGCCACCAGTGATGCAGGGAGGAGCTATGGCTACACCTTC.

The chain has TRBV19 and TRBJ2-5; 9 nucleotides align to TRBD2. V lost 3 bases and J lost 0; bases outside the gene matches: 2. The length of the CDR3 is 15 residues. Germline V gene sequence: CDR1 LNHDA, CDR2 SQIVND (reference sequence). CDR3 in amino acids: CASSMGLAYQETQYF. CDR3 sequence (DNA): TGTGCCAGTAGTATGGGACTAGCCTACCAAGAGACCCAGTACTTC.

The rearrangement uses TRBV11-2 and TRBJ2-3; TRBD2 agrees at 12 bases. The CDR3 totals 18 residues. Looked up from germline, CDR1 is SGHAT and CDR2 is FQNNGV. J gave up 4 bases and V 2 bases, and 10 bases lay outside the gene matches. The CDR3 region is CASSLLTTSGGRADTQYF. The CDR3 DNA sequence: TGTGCCAGCAGCTTACTAACTACTAGCGGGGGGAGGGCAGATACGCAGTATTTT.

CDR3 sequence: CASSPTGGPSGNTIYF. The CDR3 coding sequence is TGTGCCAGTAGCCCGACAGGGGGCCCCTCTGGAAACACCATATATTTT. The V call is TRBV19, the J call TRBJ1-3, with 10 bases fitting TRBD1. Per germline, CDR1 LNHDA and CDR2 SQIVND (reference sequence). With 6 bases clipped from V and 0 bases from J, the junction kept 5 bases outside the gene matches. The CDR3 extends over 16 amino acids.

CDR3 sequence reads: CASSLTGSIGYTF. As DNA, the CDR3 is TGCGCCAGCAGCTTAACAGGGTCTATTGGCTACACCTTC. The rearrangement links TRBV5-1 to TRBJ1-2, with D possibly matching TRBD1 (6 bases). The CDR3 consists of 13 residues. Germline CDR1 and CDR2: SGHRS and YFSETQ. Trimming stripped 2 bases from V and 7 bases from J, with 12 bases between.

The chain carries TRBV9 and TRBJ1-1; 12 bases line up with TRBD1. From germline, CDR1 is SGDLS and CDR2 YYNGEE. After removal of 3 bases from V and 5 bases from J, the junction contained 5 bases not matched to a gene. The CDR3 length is 15 residues. In DNA, the CDR3 is TGTGCCAGCAGCGCCCGGGACAGGGGGCATACTGAAGCTTTCTTT. Translating gives CASSARDRGHTEAFF.

The genes are TRBV19 and TRBJ1-3; 8 nucleotides match TRBD1. The CDR3 sequence is 14 residues long. Germline V gene lookup returns CDR1 LNHDA and CDR2 SQIVND (reference sequence). V was pared by 9 bases and J by 1 base, with 5 bases of the junction left unmatched. As DNA, the CDR3 is TGTGCCAGCAGGGGGCAGAATTCTGGAAACACCATATATTTT. This translates into CASRGQNSGNTIYF.

Comments on this clone: One end of the junction does not line up with germline, which may come from a read error. The chain uses TRBV5-4 and TRBJ2-3; 7 bases agree with TRBD1. The germline CDR1 and CDR2 sequences are SGHNT and YYREEE (reference sequence). There are 13 residues in the CDR3. The CDR3 DNA is TGTGCCAGCACCCCGGTCGGGACAGCTACGCAGTATTTT. This gives the protein CASTPVGTATQYF.

This rearrangement joins TRBV7-2 to TRBJ1-4, with TRBD1 matching over 7 bases. V dropped 5 bases and J dropped 0; count of bases not matched to a gene: 3. The CDR3 has 15 amino acids. The germline V gene encodes CDR1 SGHTA and CDR2 FQGNSA. CDR3 residues: CASSQTGATNEKLFF. For the CDR3, the DNA is TGTGCCAGCAGCCAAACAGGGGCAACTAATGAAAAACTGTTTTTT. Looking up the rest from reference TRBV7-2 and TRBJ1-4 gives the full variable domain: GAGVSQSPSNKVTEKGKDVELRCDPISGHTALYWYRQSLGQGLEFLIYFQGNSAPDKSGLPSDRFSAERTGGSVSTLTIQRTQQEDSAVYLCASSQTGATNEKLFFGSGTQLSVL.

The rearrangement uses TRBV7-9 and TRBJ2-6; 11 bases are shared with TRBD1. The CDR3 sequence is 18 residues long. The V and J ends lost 1 base and 0 bases, in that order; junction bases with no gene match: 2. In germline, CDR1 is SEHNR, CDR2 FQNEAQ (reference sequence). The CDR3 protein is CASSLGDRGSSGANVLTF. The CDR3 DNA reads TGTGCCAGCAGCTTAGGGGACAGGGGGAGCTCTGGGGCCAACGTCCTGACTTTC.

The chain recombines TRBV18 with TRBJ1-1; 8 bases are a match to TRBD1. In germline, CDR1 is KGHSH, CDR2 LQKENI. The CDR3 covers 17 residues. V trimming: 2 bases; J trimming: 4 bases; junction bases outside the gene matches: 12. DNA for the CDR3: TGTGCCAGCTCACCATCCGACAGGGGAGTTAAGGGCACTGAAGCTTTCTTT. Amino acid sequence: CASSPSDRGVKGTEAFF.

The chain joins TRBV11-2 to TRBJ2-2; tentative D call: TRBD2 (5 bases). Germline V gene lookup returns CDR1 SGHAT and CDR2 FQNNGV. CDR3 length: 18 residues. The V end lost 5 bases, the J end lost 3 bases, and 22 bases lay between the germline ends. The CDR3 region is CASSPRNVLGRDTGELFF. For the CDR3, the DNA is TGTGCCAGCAGCCCGCGGAATGTTTTAGGGAGAGACACCGGGGAGCTGTTTTTT. Supplemented by reference TRBV11-2 and TRBJ2-2, the full variable domain reads EAGVAQSPRYKIIEKRQSVAFWCNPISGHATLYWYQQILGQGPKLLIQFQNNGVVDDSQLPKDRFSAERLKGVDSTLKIQPAKLEDSAVYLCASSPRNVLGRDTGELFFGEGSRLTVL.

V and J are TRBV27 and TRBJ1-5, with D possibly matching TRBD1 (6 bases). Germline CDR1 MNHEY, CDR2 SMNVEV (reference sequence). CDR3 length equals 12 residues. V lost 6 bases to trimming and J lost 6 bases, with 9 bases between them. The CDR3 spells CASRQGGQPQHF. The CDR3 DNA is TGTGCCAGCAGACAGGGTGGTCAGCCCCAGCATTTT.

CDR3 in DNA: TGTGCCAGCAGCGCAGACCCGAGGGTGGCTGGAAACACCATATATTTT. Translating it yields CASSADPRVAGNTIYF. The chain is built from TRBV9 and TRBJ1-3; D is ambiguous. The length of the CDR3 is 16 residues. Germline lookup yields CDR1 SGDLS and CDR2 YYNGEE. Trimming left V 3 bases short and J 2 bases short, with 15 bases between.

The chain has TRBV28 and TRBJ2-3; 9 nucleotides align to TRBD1. Germline V gene sequence: CDR1 MDHEN, CDR2 SYDVKM. J was trimmed by 1 base and V by 5 bases; bases with no gene match: 19. The CDR3 length is 20 residues. The CDR3 loop is CASSPFRADPGTGRTDTQYF. CDR3 DNA sequence: TGTGCCAGCAGTCCTTTCCGAGCAGATCCCGGGACAGGGCGCACAGATACGCAGTATTTT.

The chain couples TRBV3-1 (or the pseudogene TRBV3-2) to TRBJ1-5; D unresolved. This CDR3 region has 15 residues. Trimming took 3 bases from V and 0 from J, leaving 9 bases between them. Germline V gene sequence: CDR1 LGHDT, CDR2 YNNKEL (reference sequence). The CDR3: CASSQTINSNQPQHF. Here the CDR3 DNA reads TGTGCCAGCAGCCAGACTATCAATAGCAATCAGCCCCAGCATTTT.

This clone was detected only once. The V and J genes are TRBV28 and TRBJ2-5; D gene unclear. The CDR3 contains 14 residues. Per germline, CDR1 MDHEN and CDR2 SYDVKM. V gave up 2 bases and J gave up 2 bases, with 9 bases separating them. CDR3 sequence: CASSLTHGQETQYF. In nucleotides, the CDR3 is TGTGCCAGCAGTTTAACCCACGGTCAAGAGACCCAGTACTTC.

The rearrangement links TRBV25-1 to TRBJ2-7; the D gene is possibly TRBD1 (7 bases). Per germline, CDR1 MGHDK and CDR2 SYGVNS. V was pared by 5 bases and J by 9 bases, with 20 bases between. The CDR3 length is 14 residues. The CDR3 DNA sequence: TGTGCCAGCAGTCATAGCGGACAGGTGAGGACGCAGTACTTC. This encodes CASSHSGQVRTQYF.

The rearrangement uses TRBV7-2 and TRBJ2-1; 7 bases fit TRBD1. V lost 4 bases to trimming and J lost 2 bases; unmatched junction nucleotides: 2. The CDR3 consists of 14 residues. The V gene's germline CDR1 is SGHTA and CDR2 FQGNSA. The CDR3: CASSSGQTYNEQFF. The DNA of the CDR3 is TGTGCCAGCAGCTCGGGACAGACCTACAATGAGCAGTTCTTC.

The chain employs TRBV3-1 (or the pseudogene TRBV3-2) and TRBJ1-6; possibly TRBD1 for D (6 bases). V was cut by 4 bases and J by 1 base, with 8 bases left in between. The germline gives CDR1 LGHDT, CDR2 YNNKEL (reference sequence). The CDR3 has 15 residues. CDR3 coding DNA: TGTGCCAGCAGCCGGGACAAGTCCTATAATTCACCCCTCCACTTT. This encodes CASSRDKSYNSPLHF.

The chain is built from TRBV19 and TRBJ1-4, with D tentatively TRBD1 (5 bases). V was clipped by 10 bases and J by 3 bases, with 18 bases between them. The CDR3 covers 15 residues. Germline loops: CDR1 LNHDA, CDR2 SQIVND (reference sequence). The CDR3 sequence: CATQAGSAANEKLFF. Here the CDR3 DNA reads TGTGCCACCCAAGCAGGGTCTGCTGCTAATGAAAAACTGTTTTTT.

This clone was counted a few times. The chain uses TRBV4-1 and TRBJ2-2, with unresolved D. The V gene lost 2 bases and the J gene lost 0 bases, with 7 bases spanning the gap. CDR3 length: 15 residues. CDR1 and CDR2 (germline): MGHRA, YSYEKL. The CDR3 spells CASSQWAANTGELFF. CDR3 coding DNA: TGCGCCAGCAGCCAATGGGCAGCGAACACCGGGGAGCTGTTTTTT.

This clone has only one observation. The V call is TRBV7-2, the J call TRBJ2-5; D is possibly TRBD2 (5 bases). V was cut by 4 bases and J by 1 base, with 10 bases left in between. Germline loops: CDR1 SGHTA, CDR2 FQGNSA. The CDR3 is 14 amino acids. CDR3 loop: CASSSGGSQETQYF. CDR3 bases: TGTGCCAGCAGCTCTGGTGGGAGCCAAGAGACCCAGTACTTC.

This clone was counted between two and nine times. The chain links TRBV5-4 to TRBJ2-3, with 11 bases identical to TRBD2. In germline, CDR1 is SGHNT, CDR2 YYREEE (reference sequence). There are 19 residues in the CDR3. Trimming removed 4 bases from V and 1 base from J; junction bases left unmatched: 14. Written as DNA, the CDR3 is TGTGCCAGCAGCACCGAGTTAACTACTAGCGGGGGACGCACAGATACGCAGTATTTT. This sequence encodes CASSTELTTSGGRTDTQYF.

The chain uses TRBV28 and TRBJ2-2; D not resolved. This CDR3 is 14 amino acids long. Germline lookup yields CDR1 MDHEN and CDR2 SYDVKM. The V and J ends lost 5 bases and 7 bases respectively, with 14 bases between them. The CDR3 nucleotides are TGTGCCAGCAGTCCTTACACCACGGGCGGGGAGCTGTTTTTT. The encoded protein is CASSPYTTGGELFF.

The J gene is TRBJ2-7, the V gene TRBV10-3, with D perhaps matching TRBD1 (6 bases). CDR3 length: 12 amino acids. The V gene's germline CDR1 is ENHRY and CDR2 SYGVKD. Trimming removed 6 bases from V and 12 bases from J, with 18 bases in between. CDR3 sequence reads: CAIREPTGLAYF. The CDR3 DNA follows: TGTGCCATCAGGGAACCTACAGGGTTGGCGTACTTC.

The chain uses TRBV5-1 and TRBJ2-5, with 7 bases lining up with TRBD1. V shed 6 bases and J 4 bases; nucleotides not matched to a gene: 9. This CDR3 region has 14 residues. Germline values: CDR1 SGHRS, CDR2 YFSETQ. The CDR3 nucleotides read TGCGCCAGCACCCAAGACAGGGTGGTAGAGACCCAGTACTTC. Its translation: CASTQDRVVETQYF.

J is TRBJ1-2 and V is TRBV7-2, with D perhaps TRBD1 (5 bases). This CDR3 comprises 15 residues. Germline V gene sequence: CDR1 SGHTA, CDR2 FQGNSA. Trimming took 1 base from V and 0 from J, leaving 9 bases between them. For the CDR3, the DNA is TGTGCCAGCAGCTTAGTCCCAGGGTCTAACTATGGCTACACCTTC. Translation: CASSLVPGSNYGYTF. The full variable domain, its missing parts supplied by reference TRBV7-2 and TRBJ1-2, is GAGVSQSPSNKVTEKGKDVELRCDPISGHTALYWYRQSLGQGLEFLIYFQGNSAPDKSGLPSDRFSAERTGGSVSTLTIQRTQQEDSAVYLCASSLVPGSNYGYTFGSGTRLTVV.